The present TCR beta chain was sequenced within a study of cytomegalovirus exposure and HLA in healthy donors. Turning to the study itself: In terms of ancestry, the Caucasian-associated cluster contained 80% to 90% of the approximately 400 genotyped donors.

A note on this clone: The antigen is not known.

This PCR relied on a set of 60 Vbeta primers and 13 Jbeta primers. Assay used: immunoSEQ multiplex PCR; TCRdb lists only in-frame clones, some missing. The sample lists 100,000 to 150,000 clones, around three quarters seen once, with 4.2% in the top ten. Per germline, CDR1 MDHEN and CDR2 SYDVKM. The CDR3 covers 12 residues. V dropped 4 bases and J dropped 8 bases, with 9 bases sitting between them. General study points: Upon later analysis, HLA-associated TCR beta chains proved more clonally expanded than other, equally common chains. In most subjects, TCR beta sequences reportedly gave accurate predictions of HLA-A and HLA-B alleles. What was likely a sequencing artifact was a cluster of highly shared sequence variants.

The sequence derives from a male donor in good health and CMV-seropositive. The sequenced sample consisted of PBMCs. The chain is built from TRBV28 and TRBJ2-4; TRBD2 might be the D (5 bases). The CDR3 nucleotides read TGTGCCAGCAGTTCCTTGAGGGACATTCAGTACTTC. Its translation: CASSSLRDIQYF. Full variable domain (rest looked up from reference TRBV28 and TRBJ2-4): DVKVTQSSRYLVKRTGEKVFLECVQDMDHENMFWYRQDPGLGLRLIYFSYDVKMKEKGDIPEGYSVSREKKERFSLILESASTNQTSMYLCASSSLRDIQYFGAGTRLSVL.